A selection of T cell receptor beta chains follows, all from one sample in a study of blood T cell repertoires in COVID-19. Profiling relied on immunoSEQ multiplex PCR, and the TCRdb table lists in-frame clones only, not all of them. This sample has 60,000 or so clones, with roughly 80% found just once. What was sequenced was peripheral blood. The receptors shown here come from a man aged 60 to 75 with acute or convalescent COVID-19. The CDR3 runs from the conserved cysteine through the conserved F or W. Some rows have no size entry. The others give once, few or many, or a class for an expanded clone.

V gene: TRBV2
clone size: NA
CDR3 protein: CASTQRAAGEAGELFF

V gene: TRBV5-6
clone size: once
CDR3 protein: CASSIPGDQGGTEAFF

V gene: TRBV10-1
clone size: few
CDR3 protein: CASRTLIHRDREKIEAFF

V gene: TRBV5-1
clone size: few
CDR3 protein: CASSVIQGQNTEAFF

V gene: TRBV27
clone size: NA
CDR3 protein: CASSLAQGIDGNQPQHF

V gene: TRBV19
clone size: few
CDR3 protein: CASKINSGNTIYF

V gene: TRBV7-3
clone size: NA
CDR3 protein: CASSLSPGTNYGYTF

V gene: TRBV19
clone size: NA
CDR3 protein: CATSRLTSGIGTQYF

V gene: TRBV5-1
clone size: NA
CDR3 protein: CASSSAGTGGEKLFF

V gene: TRBV27
clone size: once
CDR3 protein: CASSLGDRVRDTQYF

V gene: TRBV10-3
clone size: few
CDR3 protein: CAISEGQGLGYGYTF

V gene: TRBV5-6
clone size: many
CDR3 protein: CASSLLNRAGDQPQHF

V gene: TRBV5-1
clone size: NA
CDR3 protein: CASSLPGNFFPYEQYF

V gene: TRBV11-2
clone size: NA
CDR3 protein: CASSPGLAGGHEQYF

V gene: TRBV5-4
clone size: NA
CDR3 protein: CASSPNTGIENTIYF

V gene: TRBV5-1
clone size: NA
CDR3 protein: CASSLERGAYTDTQYF

V gene: TRBV5-5
clone size: few
CDR3 protein: CASSNSNQPQHF

V gene: TRBV5-6
clone size: NA
CDR3 protein: CASSLYRDGYEQYF

V gene: TRBV19
clone size: NA
CDR3 protein: CASSPSGTGFLYGYTF

V gene: TRBV24-1
clone size: NA
CDR3 protein: CATSDSSGDEKLFF

V gene: TRBV6-5
clone size: NA
CDR3 protein: CASIDRGKNNEQFF

V gene: TRBV7-9
clone size: NA
CDR3 protein: CASSQNNQPQHF

V gene: TRBV27
clone size: NA
CDR3 protein: CASSRTDRGETQYF

V gene: TRBV18
clone size: NA
CDR3 protein: CASSPPSSGANVLTF

V gene: TRBV5-1
clone size: NA
CDR3 protein: CASSEGTGVLRYEQYF

V gene: TRBV30
clone size: NA
CDR3 protein: CAWSRPDREHTEAFF

V gene: TRBV19
clone size: once
CDR3 protein: CASSTGAEQYF

V gene: TRBV9
clone size: NA
CDR3 protein: CASSVGGGLNTEAFF

V gene: TRBV28
clone size: NA
CDR3 protein: CASCQGLAGGINEQFF